A single T cell receptor beta chain is shown here with its context. This entry is derived from a study of blood T cell repertoires in COVID-19. TCRdb's table, derived via immunoSEQ multiplex PCR, lists solely in-frame clones and lacks some. The profile shows under 200,000 clones, about nine tenths of them singletons. Germline loops: CDR1 LNHDA, CDR2 SQIVND (reference sequence). The CDR3 is made up of 15 amino acids. The junction had 10 bases not matched to a gene; V was cut back by 8 bases and J by 1 base. The TCR originated in a woman between 65 and 79 years old with acute or convalescent COVID-19. Sequencing used peripheral blood. The V gene is TRBV19, the J gene TRBJ1-2; TRBD1 matches at 7 bases. The CDR3 sequence: CASAKYRDSNYGYTF. The CDR3 DNA reads TGTGCCAGTGCTAAGTACAGGGACAGTAACTATGGCTACACCTTC.